These 32 T cell receptor beta chains share one sample of origin, sequenced in a study of blood T cell repertoires in COVID-19. The data were produced by immunoSEQ multiplex PCR, yet TCRdb's version contains in-frame clones alone and is incomplete. The repertoire has 110,000 or so clones, 70% to 90% of them found once; the top ten carry around 3.3%. Sequencing was performed on peripheral blood. These receptors came from a man aged 40-49 years with acute or convalescent COVID-19.

CDR3 amino acids: CSASGQGARGDGYTF. CDR3 coding DNA: TGCAGTGCTAGTGGCCAGGGGGCGAGAGGAGATGGCTACACCTTC. The chain uses TRBV20-1 and TRBJ1-2; 8 bases match TRBD1. CDR1 is DFQATT, CDR2 SNEGSKA, per germline (reference sequence). V was clipped by 3 bases and J by 6 bases; unmatched bases: 12. The CDR3 is 15 amino acids.

The chain has TRBV24-1 and TRBJ2-5; D is unclear. The CDR3 is 13 residues long. Looked up from germline, CDR1 is KGHDR and CDR2 is SFDVKD. V lost 0 bases, J lost 4 bases, and 5 bases lay in between. CDR3 bases: TGTGCCACCAGTGATTTGACGGGAGAGACCCAGTACTTC. This gives the protein CATSDLTGETQYF.

The chain combines TRBV7-2 with TRBJ2-3, with D possibly being TRBD1 (6 bases). The CDR3 is made up of 16 amino acids. Germline CDR1 and CDR2: SGHTA and FQGNSA. Deletions cut 5 bases from V and 2 bases from J, with 17 bases between. CDR3 sequence: CASSHRGLGATDTQYF. DNA for the CDR3: TGTGCCAGCAGCCACCGGGGTTTGGGGGCCACAGATACGCAGTATTTT.

The chain recombines TRBV5-4 with TRBJ2-1, with 7 bases lining up with TRBD2. The V gene end was trimmed by 4 bases and the J gene end by 3 bases; junction bases not matched to a gene: 4. CDR1 is SGHNT, CDR2 YYREEE, per germline (reference sequence). The CDR3 is 14 residues long. This CDR3 reads CASSPSGYYNEQFF. DNA for the CDR3: TGTGCCAGCAGCCCTAGCGGATACTACAATGAGCAGTTCTTC.

The genes are TRBV5-1 and TRBJ1-6; 8 bases are shared with TRBD1. CDR1 and CDR2 from the germline V gene are SGHRS and YFSETQ. This CDR3 contains 17 residues. V was clipped by 1 base and J by 9 bases; unmatched bases: 12. The CDR3 reads CASSLFSGQGGGSPLHF. CDR3 sequence (DNA): TGCGCCAGCAGCTTGTTTTCCGGACAGGGAGGCGGTTCACCCCTCCACTTT.

CDR3 sequence reads: CASDGRGSYEQYF. The CDR3 DNA reads TGTGCCAGCGATGGCAGGGGATCCTACGAGCAGTACTTC. This chain connects TRBV6-5 to TRBJ2-7; tentatively, D is TRBD1 (6 bases). Trimming shortened V by 8 bases and J by 1 base, and 12 bases separated the two germline ends. Germline V gene sequence: CDR1 MNHEY, CDR2 SVGAGI. This CDR3 region has 13 residues.

The CDR3 coding sequence is TGCGCCAGCAAGGGAGCGAGCACTGAAGCTTTCTTT. It codes for CASKGASTEAFF. The V gene is TRBV4-1, the J gene TRBJ1-1; D is unresolved. The CDR3 runs to 12 residues. From germline, CDR1 is MGHRA and CDR2 YSYEKL. Between the trimmed V and J ends, which lost 7 bases and 4 bases, there was a span of 10 bases.

J is TRBJ2-3 and V is TRBV19, with D possibly being TRBD1 (5 bases). Trimming took off 4 bases at V and 0 bases at J, with 11 bases between the two ends. Germline loops: CDR1 LNHDA, CDR2 SQIVND (reference sequence). This CDR3 has 15 amino acids. CDR3 nucleotide sequence: TGTGCCAGTAGTAGACAGTGGCCTAGCACAGATACGCAGTATTTT. Protein sequence: CASSRQWPSTDTQYF.

This clone was observed a single time. The gene calls are TRBV9 and TRBJ2-1; D is possibly TRBD1 (5 bases). Germline V gene sequence: CDR1 SGDLS, CDR2 YYNGEE. V dropped 0 bases and J dropped 8 bases, with 9 bases sitting between them. The CDR3 is made up of 13 amino acids. The CDR3 nucleotides are TGTGCCAGCAGCGTAGGGGGCTTCGATGAGCAGTTCTTC. Protein: CASSVGGFDEQFF.

The rearrangement uses TRBV27 and TRBJ2-7; TRBD1 matches 7 bases. The CDR3 is 15 residues long. The germline gives CDR1 MNHEY, CDR2 SMNVEV (reference sequence). V was clipped by 5 bases and J by 1 base; unmatched bases: 8. In DNA, the CDR3 is TGTGCCAGCAGTCCAAGGGGGCGCGGATCCTACGAGCAGTACTTC. This encodes CASSPRGRGSYEQYF.

This chain joins TRBV19 and TRBJ1-1; no reliable D call. CDR1 is LNHDA, CDR2 SQIVND, per germline (reference sequence). Trimming left V 2 bases short and J 0 bases short, with 13 bases between. The CDR3 is 16 amino acids. CDR3 bases: TGTGCCAGTAGTATAAAGTATGGCGGTTTGAACACTGAAGCTTTCTTT. Protein: CASSIKYGGLNTEAFF.

The chain is built from TRBV30 and TRBJ2-1, with 9 positions matching TRBD1. V was pared by 3 bases and J by 12 bases, with 6 bases of the junction left unmatched. This CDR3 is built from 12 residues. Germline V lookup: CDR1 GTSNPN, CDR2 SVGIG (reference sequence). CDR3 nucleotides: TGTGCCTGGAGACAGGGGGCGGGGGCGCAGTTCTTC. Translation gives CAWRQGAGAQFF.

The chain links TRBV7-9 to TRBJ2-3; a possible D gene is TRBD1 (5 bases). The CDR3 is 13 amino acids. Germline CDR1 reads SEHNR; CDR2 reads FQNEAQ (reference sequence). The germline V and J ends were trimmed by 6 bases and 3 bases, with 10 bases remaining between them. CDR3 sequence (DNA): TGTGCCAGCAGTAACCGACAGACAGATACGCAGTATTTT. It codes for CASSNRQTDTQYF.

This clone has ten or more counts. The chain uses TRBV30 and TRBJ2-3; 7 bases match TRBD2. Germline values: CDR1 GTSNPN, CDR2 SVGIG (reference sequence). CDR3 length: 16 amino acids. V dropped 2 bases and J dropped 3; count of bases not matched to a gene: 11. CDR3: CAWSSWGGEGTDTQYF. The CDR3 coding sequence is TGTGCCTGGAGTTCGTGGGGGGGGGAAGGAACAGATACGCAGTATTTT.

This clone came up once. The rearrangement uses TRBV7-6 and TRBJ1-1; D gene uncertain. The CDR3 is 15 residues long. Looked up from germline, CDR1 is SGHVS and CDR2 is FNYEAQ. V lost 1 base and J 0 bases, leaving 9 bases between the germline ends. Written as DNA, the CDR3 is TGTGCCAGCAGCTTAGAGCTTCCCATGAACACTGAAGCTTTCTTT. This gives the protein CASSLELPMNTEAFF.

In DNA, the CDR3 is TGTGCCAGTAGTATCGGGACTCCCTACGAGCAGTACTTC. This codes for CASSIGTPYEQYF. The gene calls are TRBV19 and TRBJ2-7; D might be TRBD2 (6 bases). Germline CDR1 reads LNHDA; CDR2 reads SQIVND (reference sequence). The CDR3 has 13 amino acids. Trimming took off 3 bases at V and 2 bases at J, with 8 bases between the two ends.

The rearrangement uses TRBV7-2 and TRBJ2-5, with 7 bases identical to TRBD2. CDR1 SGHTA and CDR2 FQGNSA come from the germline V gene. V shed 0 bases, J shed 3 bases, and the junction held 1 base outside the gene matches. The CDR3 length is 14 residues. CDR3 coding DNA: TGTGCCAGCAGCTTAGCACTAGCGAAAGAGACCCAGTACTTC. It specifies CASSLALAKETQYF. Full variable domain (rest looked up from reference TRBV7-2 and TRBJ2-5): GAGVSQSPSNKVTEKGKDVELRCDPISGHTALYWYRQSLGQGLEFLIYFQGNSAPDKSGLPSDRFSAERTGGSVSTLTIQRTQQEDSAVYLCASSLALAKETQYFGPGTRLLVL.

The chain combines TRBV9 with TRBJ1-1; D is undetermined. The length of the CDR3 is 13 residues. The V gene lost 1 base and the J gene lost 0 bases, with 4 bases spanning the gap. Germline values: CDR1 SGDLS, CDR2 YYNGEE. CDR3 loop: CASSVFMNTEAFF. The CDR3, as DNA: TGTGCCAGCAGCGTATTCATGAACACTGAAGCTTTCTTT.

This chain uses TRBV7-2 with TRBJ2-4, with TRBD1 matching over 8 bases. Trimming at V came to 3 bases and at J to 6 bases, leaving 1 base not matched to a gene. Germline V gene data show CDR1 as SGHTA and CDR2 as FQGNSA. CDR3 length equals 13 residues. The CDR3 protein is CASSFGTGNIQYF. The CDR3 bases are TGTGCCAGCAGCTTCGGGACAGGAAACATTCAGTACTTC. The complete variable domain, with remaining parts taken from reference TRBV7-2 and TRBJ2-4, reads GAGVSQSPSNKVTEKGKDVELRCDPISGHTALYWYRQSLGQGLEFLIYFQGNSAPDKSGLPSDRFSAERTGGSVSTLTIQRTQQEDSAVYLCASSFGTGNIQYFGAGTRLSVL.

The rearrangement links TRBV2 to TRBJ1-4, with 7 bases identical to TRBD1. Per the germline V gene, CDR1 is SNHLY and CDR2 is FYNNEI. CDR3 length: 14 amino acids. With 6 bases clipped from V and 2 bases from J, the junction kept 3 bases outside the gene matches. This chain's CDR3 is CASSAQGTNEKLFF. The CDR3, as DNA: TGTGCCAGCAGCGCACAGGGGACTAATGAAAAACTGTTTTTT.

This clone came up once. The chain employs TRBV29-1 and TRBJ1-2; TRBD1 matches 10 bases. The germline CDR1 and CDR2 sequences are SQVTM and ANQGSEA. This CDR3 spans 15 amino acids. J was trimmed by 1 base and V by 7 bases; bases with no gene match: 9. The CDR3 loop reads CSASGTGEFNYGYTF. DNA of the CDR3: TGCAGCGCTTCCGGGACAGGGGAGTTTAACTATGGCTACACCTTC.

The gene calls are TRBV30 and TRBJ2-3; 9 bases are shared with TRBD2. The CDR3 loop spans 16 amino acids. V trimming: 4 bases; J trimming: 8 bases; junction bases outside the gene matches: 16. Germline CDR1 GTSNPN, CDR2 SVGIG (reference sequence). CDR3 amino acids: CAWKRSGGRGGGTQYF. CDR3 DNA: TGTGCCTGGAAGCGCTCAGGAGGGCGGGGGGGCGGTACGCAGTATTTT.

The V gene is TRBV2, the J gene TRBJ2-3, with D possibly being TRBD2 (5 bases). Germline V gives CDR1 SNHLY, CDR2 FYNNEI. The V end lost 8 bases, the J end lost 2 bases, and 11 bases lay between the germline ends. The length of the CDR3 is 13 residues. The CDR3 region is CASCRDFTDTQYF. CDR3 sequence (DNA): TGTGCCAGCTGTCGGGATTTCACAGATACGCAGTATTTT.

V is TRBV11-2 and J is TRBJ2-1, with unresolved D. The CDR3 extends over 12 amino acids. CDR1 and CDR2 (germline): SGHAT, FQNNGV. V shed 3 bases and J shed 8 bases, with 8 bases lying between them. CDR3 sequence (DNA): TGTGCCAGCAGCTTTTTGGGCTATGAGCAGTTCTTC. Its protein product is CASSFLGYEQFF.

The V gene is TRBV6-1, the J gene TRBJ2-7; D remains unclear. The ends were cut back, 0 bases at V and 1 base at J, with 4 bases in the middle. The germline gives CDR1 MNHNS, CDR2 SASEGT. There are 13 residues in the CDR3. The CDR3 DNA reads TGTGCCAGCAGTGAAGCGGCTTCCTACGAGCAGTACTTC. Its translation: CASSEAASYEQYF.

The gene calls are TRBV5-1 and TRBJ2-5, with D maybe TRBD1 (5 bases). CDR3 length: 12 residues. Trimming stripped 7 bases from V and 3 bases from J, with 10 bases between. In germline, CDR1 is SGHRS, CDR2 YFSETQ. CDR3 region: CASQGPKETQYF. DNA of the CDR3: TGCGCCAGCCAGGGCCCCAAAGAGACCCAGTACTTC.

In DNA form, the CDR3 reads TGTGCCAGCAGCTTAAAAGGGGGCGGCCTGGGGAGCACAGATACGCAGTATTTT. Translation: CASSLKGGGLGSTDTQYF. This chain links TRBV7-9 with TRBJ2-3, with 7 bases fitting TRBD1. V shed 2 bases and J 0 bases; nucleotides not matched to a gene: 11. The germline V gene has CDR1 SEHNR and CDR2 FQNEAQ (reference sequence). CDR3 size: 18 residues.

The chain recombines TRBV27 with TRBJ2-6, with 10 bases that match TRBD1. The germline V gene encodes CDR1 MNHEY and CDR2 SMNVEV (reference sequence). V shed 6 bases and J 1 base; nucleotides not matched to a gene: 12. The CDR3 runs 19 residues. CDR3 sequence reads: CASSRISGTGVSGANVLTF. The CDR3 DNA reads as TGTGCCAGCAGCAGAATATCCGGGACAGGGGTGTCTGGGGCCAACGTCCTGACTTTC.

This chain connects TRBV7-2 to TRBJ2-3; a weak D match, TRBD1 (6 bases). The CDR3 covers 15 residues. The germline CDR1 and CDR2 sequences are SGHTA and FQGNSA. Trimming took off 5 bases at V and 4 bases at J, with 16 bases between the two ends. The CDR3 nucleotides read TGTGCCAGCAGCCTTGCTGGGGGCCGTGCAGATACGCAGTATTTT. Amino acid sequence: CASSLAGGRADTQYF.

CDR3 coding DNA: TGTGCCAGCAGCGCTTCCGGGACAGATTCACCCCTCCACTTT. Amino acids: CASSASGTDSPLHF. V and J are TRBV9 and TRBJ1-6; 7 bases fit TRBD1. CDR1 and CDR2 from the germline V gene are SGDLS and YYNGEE. After removal of 3 bases from V and 8 bases from J, the junction contained 5 bases not matched to a gene. This CDR3 region has 14 residues.

The CDR3 loop is CASSPRLSPNEKLFF. The CDR3 bases are TGTGCCAGTAGTCCTCGACTGAGCCCGAATGAAAAACTGTTTTTT. This rearrangement joins TRBV19 to TRBJ1-4; D uncertain. Per the germline V gene, CDR1 is LNHDA and CDR2 is SQIVND (reference sequence). The CDR3 totals 15 residues. V dropped 5 bases and J dropped 5 bases, with 15 bases sitting between them. Combining the CDR3 with reference TRBV19 and TRBJ1-4 gives the whole variable domain DGGITQSPKYLFRKEGQNVTLSCEQNLNHDAMYWYRQDPGQGLRLIYYSQIVNDFQKGDIAEGYSVSREKKESFPLTVTSAQKNPTAFYLCASSPRLSPNEKLFFGSGTQLSVL.

The table lists this clone with a few counts. The chain links TRBV19 to TRBJ1-5; 9 bases line up with TRBD1. Germline assignment: CDR1 LNHDA and CDR2 SQIVND (reference sequence). V lost 5 bases and J lost 6; bases outside the gene matches: 5. The CDR3 length is 14 residues. The CDR3 loop reads CASSSGTGIQPQHF. CDR3 sequence (DNA): TGTGCCAGTAGTTCCGGGACAGGGATTCAGCCCCAGCATTTT.